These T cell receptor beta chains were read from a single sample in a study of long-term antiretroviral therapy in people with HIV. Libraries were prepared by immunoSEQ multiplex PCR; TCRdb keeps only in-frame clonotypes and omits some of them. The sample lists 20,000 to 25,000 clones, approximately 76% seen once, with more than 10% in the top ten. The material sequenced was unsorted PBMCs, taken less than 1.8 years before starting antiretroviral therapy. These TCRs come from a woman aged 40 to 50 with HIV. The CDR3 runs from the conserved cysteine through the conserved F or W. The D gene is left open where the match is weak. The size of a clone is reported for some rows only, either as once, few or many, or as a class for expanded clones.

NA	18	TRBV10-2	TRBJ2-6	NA	TGCGCCAGCAGTCCCTGGGGTCTGAAGGGGGAAGGGGCCAACGTCCTGACTTTC	CASSPWGLKGEGANVLTF
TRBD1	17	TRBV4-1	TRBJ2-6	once	TGCGCCAGCATGAGGACAGGGGGACTATCTGGGGCCAACGTCCTGACTTTC	CASMRTGGLSGANVLTF
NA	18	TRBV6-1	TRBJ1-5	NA	TGTGCCAGCAGTGAAGCGGTGGGACATAGCGTGAGCAATCAGCCCCAGCATTTT	CASSEAVGHSVSNQPQHF
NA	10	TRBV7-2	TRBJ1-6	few	TGTGCCAGCATTGATTCACCCCTCCACTTT	CASIDSPLHF
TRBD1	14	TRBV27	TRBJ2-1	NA	TGTGCCAGCAGTCCTTGGACAGGGGGCAGTGAGCAGTTCTTC	CASSPWTGGSEQFF
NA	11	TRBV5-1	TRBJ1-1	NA	TGCGCCAGCAGCTTTGGCGGTGAAGCTTTCTTT	CASSFGGEAFF
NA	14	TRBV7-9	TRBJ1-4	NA	TGTGCCAGCAGCTTAGGGGGTCAGGCCCCGAAACTGTTTTTT	CASSLGGQAPKLFF
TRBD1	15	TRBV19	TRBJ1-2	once	TGTGCCAGTAGTATAACAGGGGTTTCTAACTATGGCTACACCTTC	CASSITGVSNYGYTF
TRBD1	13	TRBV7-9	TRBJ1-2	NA	TGTGCCAGCAGCTTGGGGGACAGGCGGGGCTACACCTTC	CASSLGDRRGYTF
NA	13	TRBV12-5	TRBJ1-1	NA	TGTGCTAGTGGTATTCTGGGGCCCACTGAAGCTTTCTTT	CASGILGPTEAFF
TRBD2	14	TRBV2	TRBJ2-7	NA	TGTGCCACTGCTAGCGGGAGGAGCTTGTACGAGCAGTACTTC	CATASGRSLYEQYF
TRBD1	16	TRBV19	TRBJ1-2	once	TGTGCCAGTAGTATAATTCCGGACAGGGTCGACTATGGCTACACCTTC	CASSIIPDRVDYGYTF
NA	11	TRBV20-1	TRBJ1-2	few	TGCAGTGCTAGAGACCGTGGAGGCTACACCTTC	CSARDRGGYTF
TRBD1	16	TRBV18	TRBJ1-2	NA	TGTGCCAGCTCTCCCGGACAGGGGATGGCTTACTATGGCTACACCTTC	CASSPGQGMAYYGYTF
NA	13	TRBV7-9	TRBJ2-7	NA	TGTGCCAGCAGCTTAGGGGACCCTGAGTGGCAGTACTTC	CASSLGDPEWQYF
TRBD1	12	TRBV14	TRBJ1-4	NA	TGTGCCAGCAGCCCAGACAGGGTCAAACTGTTTTTT	CASSPDRVKLFF
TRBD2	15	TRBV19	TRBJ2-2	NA	TGTGCCAGTAGACTACTAGCGGGGGACACCGGGGAGCTGTTTTTT	CASRLLAGDTGELFF
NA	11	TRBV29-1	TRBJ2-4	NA	TGCAGCGTTGTGGGGGGAAACATTCAGTACTTC	CSVVGGNIQYF
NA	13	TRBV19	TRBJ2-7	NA	TGTGCCAGTAGGGCCCTGAGCTCCTACGAGCAGTACTTC	CASRALSSYEQYF
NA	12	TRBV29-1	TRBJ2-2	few	TGCAGCACCTCAGCAAACACCGGGGAGCTGTTTTTT	CSTSANTGELFF
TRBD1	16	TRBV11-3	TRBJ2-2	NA	TGTGCCAGCAGCCCCGACAGGGAAAACCCCACCGGGGAGCTGTTTTTT	CASSPDRENPTGELFF
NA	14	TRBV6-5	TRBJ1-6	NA	TGTGCCAGCAGGGGGACGGACAATAATTCACCCCTCCACTTT	CASRGTDNNSPLHF
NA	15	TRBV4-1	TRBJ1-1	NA	TGCGCCAGCAGCCCCCCCTCGGGGGGTAACACTGAAGCTTTCTTT	CASSPPSGGNTEAFF
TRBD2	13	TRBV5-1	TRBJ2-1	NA	TGCGCCAGCAGCTTAGCTAGCGGGAGTTCCGAGTTCTTC	CASSLASGSSEFF
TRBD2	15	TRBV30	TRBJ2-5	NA	TGTGCCTGGAGTGCAAGCGGGACTCGGCGGGAGACCCAGTACTTC	CAWSASGTRRETQYF
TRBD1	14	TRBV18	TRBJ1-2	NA	TGTGCCAGCTCACCAGGGGACAGGGGGCACGGCTACACCTTC	CASSPGDRGHGYTF
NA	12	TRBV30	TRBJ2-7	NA	TGTGCCTGGAGTGTGGGAGGCTACGAGCAGTACTTC	CAWSVGGYEQYF
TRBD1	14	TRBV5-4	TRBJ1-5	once	TGTGCCAGCAGCCAGGACAGGGCAGCTCAGCCCCAGCATTTT	CASSQDRAAQPQHF
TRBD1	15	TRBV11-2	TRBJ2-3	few	TGTGCCAGCAGCCGCGGACAGGGTGGCACAGATACGCAGTATTTT	CASSRGQGGTDTQYF
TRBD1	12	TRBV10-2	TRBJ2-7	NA	TGCGCTACAGGGGGCATGACCTACGAGCAGTACTTC	CATGGMTYEQYF
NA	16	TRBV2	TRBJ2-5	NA	TGTGCCAGCAGTGAAGATGGCAGGGGGCGGGGGGAGACCCAGTACTTC	CASSEDGRGRGETQYF
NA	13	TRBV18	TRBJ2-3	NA	TGTGCCAGCTCACCACCATCCACAGATACGCAGTATTTT	CASSPPSTDTQYF
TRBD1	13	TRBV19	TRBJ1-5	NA	TGTGCCACCAGGGACAGGGGAAGTCAGCCCCAGCATTTT	CATRDRGSQPQHF
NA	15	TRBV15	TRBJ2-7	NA	TGTGCCACCAGTCCAGGGGGGACCGCCCTCGACGAGCAGTACTTC	CATSPGGTALDEQYF
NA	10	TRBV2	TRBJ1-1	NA	TGTGCCAGCAGGTTGTCTGAAGCTTTCTTT	CASRLSEAFF
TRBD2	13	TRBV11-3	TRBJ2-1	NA	TGTGCCGGGGGGGTTAGCGTTAACAATGAGCAGTTCTTC	CAGGVSVNNEQFF
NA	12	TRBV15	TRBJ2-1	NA	TGTGCCACCAGCAGAGTTGCCGGAGAGCAGTTCTTC	CATSRVAGEQFF
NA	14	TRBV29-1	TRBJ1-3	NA	TGCAGCGTTGGCTCCGGATACTCTGGAAACACCATATATTTT	CSVGSGYSGNTIYF
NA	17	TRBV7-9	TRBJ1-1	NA	TGTGCCAGCAGCACACCCCCAAACGTGGGGGGTAGAACTGAAGCTTTCTTT	CASSTPPNVGGRTEAFF
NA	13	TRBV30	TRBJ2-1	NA	TGTGCCTGGAGATGGGGAATTTCCGGGGGGCAGTTCTTC	CAWRWGISGGQFF
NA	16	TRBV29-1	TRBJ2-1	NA	TGCAGCGTTGCTGTGGGGTTCCGGGGGAACTACAATGAGCAGTTCTTC	CSVAVGFRGNYNEQFF
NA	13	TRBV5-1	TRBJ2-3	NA	TGCGCCAGCAGCTTGGTCCTCACAGATACGCAGTATTTT	CASSLVLTDTQYF
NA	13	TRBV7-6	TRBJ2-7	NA	TGTGCCAGCAGCTTAGGGGGGAGCCCGGAGCAGTACTTC	CASSLGGSPEQYF
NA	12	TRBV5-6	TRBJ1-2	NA	TGTGCCAGCAGCTTGGCCGACCGAGGCTACACCTTC	CASSLADRGYTF
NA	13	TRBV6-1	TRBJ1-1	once	TGTGCCAGCAGTGAAAAAAGGAACACTGAAGCTTTCTTT	CASSEKRNTEAFF
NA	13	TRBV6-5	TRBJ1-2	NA	TGTGCCAGCAGGATGGACAGCGGGTATGGCTACACCTTC	CASRMDSGYGYTF
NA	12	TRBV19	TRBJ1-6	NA	TGTGCCAGTAGTATAATTTTGGGACCCCTCCACTTT	CASSIILGPLHF
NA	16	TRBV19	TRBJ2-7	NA	TGTGCCAGTAGTATAGCCGGTACAGGTGCCTCCTACGAGCAGTACTTC	CASSIAGTGASYEQYF
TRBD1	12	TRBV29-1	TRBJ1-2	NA	TGCAGCGCTGGGGACAGGGGGAATGGCTACACCTTC	CSAGDRGNGYTF
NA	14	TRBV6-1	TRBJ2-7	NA	TGTGCCAGCAGGGCTCCCCGGGGTATCGGCGAGCAGTACTTC	CASRAPRGIGEQYF
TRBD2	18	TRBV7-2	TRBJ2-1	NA	TGTGCCAGCAGCCCCCCTGGACTAGCGGGAGGGAGGAACAATGAGCAGTTCTTC	CASSPPGLAGGRNNEQFF
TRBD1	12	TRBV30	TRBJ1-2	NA	TGTGCCTGGGACAGGGGAGCGTCGCACTACACCTTC	CAWDRGASHYTF
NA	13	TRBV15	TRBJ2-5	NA	TGTGCCACCAGCAGAGATCTGGAGGAGACCCAGTACTTC	CATSRDLEETQYF